This TCR beta chain was found in a study of cytomegalovirus exposure and HLA in healthy donors. The CDR3 is 11 residues long. Per the germline V gene, CDR1 is SGHTA and CDR2 is FQGTGA. V lost 9 bases and J lost 4, with 7 bases in between. Findings and caveats of the study: While the bulk of TCR sequences proved rare, some public TCRs turned up in many donors. TCR beta V segments were, for the most part, productive about 90% or about 30% of the time in an earlier analysis.

To note about this clone: Its antigen is unidentified.

The PCR had 60 Vbeta and 13 Jbeta primers. The table came from immunoSEQ multiplex PCR; TCRdb's copy has only in-frame clones and leaves some out. This table holds about 230,000 clones, roughly 78% found once. This clonotype was sampled from a boy aged 10-17 years in good health and CMV-seronegative. The chain couples TRBV7-3 to TRBJ2-1; tentatively, D is TRBD1 (6 bases). The sample taken for sequencing was PBMCs. The CDR3 sequence: CASGQYNEQFF. The CDR3 nucleotides are TGTGCCAGTGGACAGTACAATGAGCAGTTCTTC.